This entry lists 26 T cell receptor beta chains sequenced from one sample in a study of blood T cell repertoires in COVID-19. Produced via immunoSEQ multiplex PCR; TCRdb's table is partial and in-frame only. The table has fewer than 300,000 clones, about 91% seen once. The sequenced sample was peripheral blood. The receptors were gathered from a person aged 18 to 35 with COVID-19, enrolled during active disease.

V is TRBV7-9 and J is TRBJ2-3; D gene uncertain. With 2 bases removed from V and 0 bases from J, the gap between germline ends came to 9 bases. The germline V gene has CDR1 SEHNR and CDR2 FQNEAQ (reference sequence). CDR3 length: 15 residues. The CDR3 loop is CASSLQVSSTDTQYF. In DNA, the CDR3 is TGTGCCAGCAGCTTACAGGTATCTAGCACAGATACGCAGTATTTT.

The genes are TRBV7-2 and TRBJ2-3; D may be TRBD2 (6 bases). The CDR3 covers 15 residues. Per germline, CDR1 SGHTA and CDR2 FQGNSA. V was cut by 1 base and J by 2 bases, with 10 bases left in between. CDR3 DNA: TGTGCCAGCAGCTTAGGCCCGGGAGTCACAGATACGCAGTATTTT. Amino acids: CASSLGPGVTDTQYF.

This clone was found a few times. The chain uses TRBV7-9 and TRBJ1-2; 7 bases fit TRBD1. The CDR3 sequence is 13 residues long. V shed 5 bases, J shed 5 bases, and the junction held 5 bases outside the gene matches. Germline V lookup: CDR1 SEHNR, CDR2 FQNEAQ (reference sequence). The CDR3 loop reads CASSPGTVYGYTF. The CDR3 region has the DNA TGTGCCAGCAGCCCAGGGACAGTTTATGGCTACACCTTC.

The V call is TRBV11-2, the J call TRBJ2-5, with 9 bases fitting TRBD2. Germline loops: CDR1 SGHAT, CDR2 FQNNGV. CDR3 length equals 17 residues. With V trimmed by 0 bases and J by 5 bases, 10 bases remained unmatched. The CDR3 coding sequence is TGTGCCAGCAGCTTAGAACTTAGCGGGGGTCCCGCGGAGACCCAGTACTTC. Translated, it gives CASSLELSGGPAETQYF.

V is TRBV6-2 or TRBV6-3 and J is TRBJ1-1; no definite D call. Germline V gives CDR1 MNHEY, CDR2 SVGEGT. CDR3 length equals 14 residues. Between the trimmed V and J ends, which lost 5 bases and 0 bases, there was a span of 10 bases. CDR3 amino acids: CASSHQEVNTEAFF. DNA of the CDR3: TGTGCCAGCAGTCACCAGGAGGTGAACACTGAAGCTTTCTTT.

The CDR3 DNA follows: TGCAGTGCTAATGACAGGGGTCACACTGAAGCTTTCTTT. This sequence encodes CSANDRGHTEAFF. This chain links TRBV20-1 with TRBJ1-1, with TRBD1 matching over 8 bases. The CDR3 length is 13 residues. The J segment lost 3 bases and the V segment lost 4 bases, leaving 4 bases of the junction unmatched. Germline values: CDR1 DFQATT, CDR2 SNEGSKA (reference sequence).

The rearrangement uses TRBV7-3 and TRBJ1-2; perhaps TRBD1 as D (5 bases). V lost 5 bases and J lost 4, with 11 bases in between. The V gene's germline CDR1 is SGHTA and CDR2 FQGTGA. This CDR3 has 13 amino acids. The CDR3 sequence: CASSPDRGYGYTF. The CDR3 coding sequence is TGTGCCAGCAGCCCCGACAGAGGCTATGGCTACACCTTC. Full variable domain (remainder filled in from reference TRBV7-3 and TRBJ1-2): GAGVSQTPSNKVTEKGKYVELRCDPISGHTALYWYRQSLGQGPEFLIYFQGTGAADDSGLPNDRFFAVRPEGSVSTLKIQRTERGDSAVYLCASSPDRGYGYTFGSGTRLTVV.

This clone was found once. The chain joins TRBV12-3 or TRBV12-4 to TRBJ2-7; TRBD2 agrees at 7 bases. Trimming cost V 6 bases and J 3 bases; bases outside gene matches: 5. The CDR3 sequence is 13 residues long. CDR3 residues: CASRGSGNYEQYF. Written as DNA, the CDR3 is TGTGCCAGCAGAGGAAGCGGGAACTACGAGCAGTACTTC.

V gene TRBV5-5 combines with J gene TRBJ2-7; 7 positions agree with TRBD1. The CDR3 extends over 15 amino acids. J was trimmed by 3 bases and V by 4 bases; bases with no gene match: 10. Germline values: CDR1 SGHKS, CDR2 YYEKEE (reference sequence). This chain's CDR3 is CASSPNPGTDYEQYF. Here the CDR3 DNA reads TGTGCCAGCAGCCCCAATCCCGGGACAGACTACGAGCAGTACTTC.

The V and J genes are TRBV7-3 and TRBJ2-7; TRBD1 matches at 7 bases. Germline V lookup: CDR1 SGHTA, CDR2 FQGTGA. With 0 bases clipped from V and 11 bases from J, the junction kept 7 bases outside the gene matches. The CDR3 spans 13 residues. The CDR3: CASSLTPGTVEYF. The CDR3 DNA follows: TGTGCCAGCAGCTTAACCCCAGGGACAGTTGAGTACTTC.

The rearrangement uses TRBV4-3 and TRBJ2-2, with TRBD2 matching 9 bases. Trimming at V came to 2 bases and at J to 6 bases, leaving 4 bases not matched to a gene. Germline assignment: CDR1 LGHNA and CDR2 YSLEER. The CDR3 loop spans 15 amino acids. The CDR3 bases are TGCGCCAGCAGCCAATATAGCGGGAGTGCCGGGGAGCTGTTTTTT. Amino acids: CASSQYSGSAGELFF.

J is TRBJ2-1 and V is TRBV19; TRBD2 matches 15 bases. The length of the CDR3 is 19 residues. The junction had 18 bases not matched to a gene; V was cut back by 5 bases and J by 10 bases. CDR1 LNHDA and CDR2 SQIVND come from the germline V gene (reference sequence). CDR3 DNA: TGTGCCAGTAGTGTTGGGACGGGTGGGCCCGGACTAGCGGGAGGGGAGCAGTTCTTC. As protein: CASSVGTGGPGLAGGEQFF.

The rearrangement joins TRBV19 to TRBJ1-5; tentatively, D is TRBD1 (6 bases). Trimming left V 7 bases short and J 6 bases short, with 22 bases between. This CDR3 region has 16 residues. The V gene's germline CDR1 is LNHDA and CDR2 SQIVND (reference sequence). In DNA, the CDR3 is TGTGCCAGTAATAAGGTCGTCTTCTGGGGGCTTCAGCCCCAGCATTTT. It encodes CASNKVVFWGLQPQHF.

CDR3 DNA sequence: TGTGCCAGCAGTTATCAAGGGGATGGGGAGCTGTTTTTT. Its protein is CASSYQGDGELFF. V usage is TRBV6-5 and J usage is TRBJ2-2; maybe TRBD1 (5 bases). V dropped 3 bases and J dropped 8 bases, with 10 bases sitting between them. This CDR3 is built from 13 residues. Germline values: CDR1 MNHEY, CDR2 SVGAGI.

This chain joins TRBV19 and TRBJ1-2; TRBD1 matches at 11 bases. The CDR3 extends over 14 amino acids. Germline V gives CDR1 LNHDA, CDR2 SQIVND (reference sequence). V trimming: 7 bases; J trimming: 5 bases; junction bases outside the gene matches: 6. CDR3 residues: CASTLGQGAYGYTF. The DNA of the CDR3 is TGTGCCAGTACCCTTGGACAGGGGGCGTATGGCTACACCTTC. The full variable domain, rest sourced from reference TRBV19 and TRBJ1-2, is DGGITQSPKYLFRKEGQNVTLSCEQNLNHDAMYWYRQDPGQGLRLIYYSQIVNDFQKGDIAEGYSVSREKKESFPLTVTSAQKNPTAFYLCASTLGQGAYGYTFGSGTRLTVV.

The chain links TRBV6-2 or TRBV6-3 to TRBJ2-7; 7 nucleotides align to TRBD2. The CDR3 sequence is 21 residues long. Trimming removed 2 bases from V and 6 bases from J; junction bases left unmatched: 28. CDR1 is MNHEY, CDR2 SVGEGT, per germline. The CDR3, as DNA: TGTGCCAGCAGTTACCGGGGCGCGGCCGGACTTTCCCCTGGACTAGATTCCGAGCAGTACTTC. It translates to CASSYRGAAGLSPGLDSEQYF.

This clone has just one count. The chain has TRBV7-9 and TRBJ1-6; 7 bases agree with TRBD1. Germline lookup yields CDR1 SEHNR and CDR2 FQNEAQ (reference sequence). V was pared by 8 bases and J by 6 bases, with 19 bases of the junction left unmatched. This CDR3 spans 18 amino acids. In DNA, the CDR3 is TGTGCCAGCGGCCAACAAAACCTCGGATGGGACAGTAATTCACCCCTCCACTTT. It yields the protein CASGQQNLGWDSNSPLHF.

The chain couples TRBV7-9 to TRBJ2-1; a possible D gene is TRBD2 (5 bases). Per the germline V gene, CDR1 is SEHNR and CDR2 is FQNEAQ (reference sequence). V was cut by 4 bases and J by 6 bases, with 13 bases left in between. CDR3 length: 14 amino acids. The CDR3 sequence is CASSYDYYSNEQFF. The CDR3 bases are TGTGCCAGCAGCTACGACTACTATAGCAATGAGCAGTTCTTC.

The chain recombines TRBV2 with TRBJ2-7; 9 bases are shared with TRBD2. CDR1 and CDR2 (germline): SNHLY, FYNNEI. With 6 bases clipped from V and 6 bases from J, the junction kept 3 bases outside the gene matches. The CDR3 extends over 12 amino acids. DNA for the CDR3: TGTGCCAGCAGGACTAGCGGTTTCGAGCAGTACTTC. Translation gives CASRTSGFEQYF.

The chain uses TRBV7-2 and TRBJ2-7, with TRBD2 matching over 7 bases. With 6 bases clipped from V and 2 bases from J, the junction kept 10 bases outside the gene matches. This CDR3 comprises 15 residues. Germline V lookup: CDR1 SGHTA, CDR2 FQGNSA. This CDR3 is CASSLPGGQTYEQYF. The CDR3 nucleotides are TGTGCCAGCAGTTTACCGGGAGGTCAAACCTACGAGCAGTACTTC.

The chain combines TRBV5-5 with TRBJ2-7, with 10 bases aligning to TRBD2. This CDR3 region has 16 residues. J gave up 2 bases and V 5 bases, and 10 bases lay outside the gene matches. Germline V gene data show CDR1 as SGHKS and CDR2 as YYEKEE (reference sequence). The CDR3 is CASSSVPSGSAYEQYF. In nucleotides, the CDR3 is TGTGCCAGCAGTTCCGTTCCTAGCGGGAGTGCCTACGAGCAGTACTTC.

This clone was seen a handful of times. V gene TRBV5-1 combines with J gene TRBJ1-2, with 10 bases lining up with TRBD1. CDR1 and CDR2 (germline): SGHRS, YFSETQ. V lost 4 bases, J lost 6 bases, and 3 bases stayed unmatched. The CDR3 covers 13 residues. CDR3 region: CASSLGQGNGYTF. The CDR3 nucleotides are TGCGCCAGCAGCCTGGGACAGGGGAATGGCTACACCTTC.

The CDR3: CASSPMLNTEAFF. The CDR3 nucleotides read TGTGCCAGCAGTCCCATGTTGAACACTGAAGCTTTCTTT. The V call is TRBV27, the J call TRBJ1-1; D uncertain. Germline-derived CDR1 and CDR2 are MNHEY and SMNVEV (reference sequence). The germline V and J ends were trimmed by 5 bases and 0 bases, with 7 bases remaining between them. This CDR3 has 13 residues.

The chain carries TRBV6-6 and TRBJ2-4, with 7 bases lining up with TRBD2. CDR1 and CDR2 (germline): MNHNY, SVGAGI (reference sequence). V dropped 6 bases and J dropped 3; count of bases not matched to a gene: 5. The CDR3 runs 14 residues. The CDR3 here is CASSQRDGKNIQYF. DNA of the CDR3: TGTGCCAGCAGCCAGCGGGATGGCAAAAACATTCAGTACTTC.

The chain has TRBV13 and TRBJ2-7; D perhaps matches TRBD2 (5 bases). CDR1 and CDR2 from the germline V gene are PRHDT and FYEKMQ (reference sequence). This CDR3 is 15 amino acids long. The germline V and J ends were trimmed by 4 bases and 9 bases, with 22 bases remaining between them. The CDR3 bases are TGTGCCAGCAGCTATACACTAGACCCCCGCCCGGGGCAGTACTTC. Translation: CASSYTLDPRPGQYF.

The chain links TRBV20-1 to TRBJ1-2; D may be TRBD1 (5 bases). The germline CDR1 and CDR2 sequences are DFQATT and SNEGSKA (reference sequence). The CDR3 covers 14 residues. V lost 3 bases to trimming and J lost 4 bases, with 15 bases between them. The CDR3 here is CSASKVREGYGYTF. DNA for the CDR3: TGCAGTGCTAGTAAGGTCAGGGAGGGCTATGGCTACACCTTC.